The sequence of this T cell receptor beta chain was determined in a study of T cells in Graves' hyperthyroidism and ophthalmopathy. The germline V gene encodes CDR1 MNHNS and CDR2 SASEGT. The CDR3 is 15 amino acids. Trimming shortened V by 8 bases and J by 6 bases, and 19 bases separated the two germline ends. This clonotype has a handful of counts. There were TCR beta CDR3 regions amplified from RNA transcripts. With the HTBI primer set, the TCR CDR3 went through a first round of RT-PCR. TCRdb reprocessed the multiplex PCR reads with MiXCR, giving one entry per CDR3 protein. Of under 650,000 distinct CDR3 sequences listed, 15% to 20% are singletons.

The clonotype originates from a woman aged 30 to 39 with Graves' hyperthyroidism. The sample consisted of blood. The rearrangement links TRBV6-1 to TRBJ2-2, with D perhaps matching TRBD2 (5 bases). The CDR3 DNA is TGTGCCAGCCGCGGAGGCCGGGCGGGCGCCGGGGAGCTGTTTTTT. This translates into CASRGGRAGAGELFF.